The rows below give T cell receptor beta chains drawn from one sample of a study of blood T cell repertoires in COVID-19. TCRdb's table, derived via immunoSEQ multiplex PCR, lists solely in-frame clones and lacks some. Of 150,000 or so clones in the sample, roughly 78% are singletons; the top ten hold approximately 14%. Sequencing used peripheral blood. These receptors all come from a human donor with acute or convalescent COVID-19. The donor label of this sample is uncertain. Both conserved end residues are part of each CDR3. The order of the fields is CDR3 DNA, CDR3 protein, J gene, V gene, clone size, D gene. D genes are given only for firm matches. Where a row states a size, it is once, few, many or the class of an expanded clone; other rows omit it.

TGTGCCAGCAGTCACATTCGGACTAGGACGGTGGCAAATAACTATGGCTACACCTTC	CASSHIRTRTVANNYGYTF	TRBJ1-2	TRBV6-6	NA	NA
TGTGCCAGCAGCTTTGGGGGAGGGAACACTGAAGCTTTCTTT	CASSFGGGNTEAFF	TRBJ1-1	TRBV7-2	NA	NA
TGTGCCAGCAGCCAAGAGAAACAGACATCGAGTGGAAACACCATATATTTT	CASSQEKQTSSGNTIYF	TRBJ1-3	TRBV4-2	NA	NA
TGTGCCAGCAGTGAGCAGGGGGAAAATCGGGAGACCCAGTACTTC	CASSEQGENRETQYF	TRBJ2-5	TRBV6-1	NA	TRBD1
TGCAGCGCATCGGGACTGGCGAACACTGAAGCTTTCTTT	CSASGLANTEAFF	TRBJ1-1	TRBV29-1	NA	NA
TGTGCCAGCAGCCACGGGGGAGGGCGGGGCAATCAGCCCCAGCATTTT	CASSHGGGRGNQPQHF	TRBJ1-5	TRBV6-2/TRBV6-3	once	NA
TGCAGCGCTTCCACAGGCGGGAACACTGAAGCTTTCTTT	CSASTGGNTEAFF	TRBJ1-1	TRBV29-1	NA	NA
TGTGCCAGCCCCCTCGGCTCCTACAATGAGCAGTTCTTC	CASPLGSYNEQFF	TRBJ2-1	TRBV11-3	NA	NA
TGTGCCAGCAGCCGAGCAGGGGGCCTCACTGAAGCTTTCTTT	CASSRAGGLTEAFF	TRBJ1-1	TRBV7-9	NA	TRBD1
TGTGCCAGCATGCCCCAGGGTCAGGGTAATGAAAAACTGTTTTTT	CASMPQGQGNEKLFF	TRBJ1-4	TRBV27	once	NA
TGTGCCAGCAGCCAAAGTGGACAGGGAGGGACAGATACGCAGTATTTT	CASSQSGQGGTDTQYF	TRBJ2-3	TRBV4-2	few	NA
TGTGCCAGCAGTTACCTCTCGGGACAGGGCTACGAGCAGTACTTC	CASSYLSGQGYEQYF	TRBJ2-7	TRBV6-6	NA	TRBD1
TGCGCCAGCAGCCAAGATGCCTTTGGCGGGGGGGGGATCTCCTACAATGAGCAGTTCTTC	CASSQDAFGGGGISYNEQFF	TRBJ2-1	TRBV4-3	NA	TRBD2
TGTGCCAGCAGCTCCCCCTGGACATCGAACACCGGGGAGCTGTTTTTT	CASSSPWTSNTGELFF	TRBJ2-2	TRBV11-1	few	NA
TGTGCCAGCAGCCGCCTCTCGGCACAGGGGGCCGCTGAGCAGTTCTTC	CASSRLSAQGAAEQFF	TRBJ2-1	TRBV7-2	NA	TRBD1
TGTGCCAGCAGCATCCGACCTTCAGGAGAGCAGTACTTC	CASSIRPSGEQYF	TRBJ2-7	TRBV9	NA	NA
TGCAGCGTTTCAGGGGTCATGAACACTGAAGCTTTCTTT	CSVSGVMNTEAFF	TRBJ1-1	TRBV29-1	NA	NA